One sample yielded the 4 T cell receptor beta chains listed below, sequenced in a study of cytomegalovirus exposure and HLA in healthy donors. With 60 Vbeta and 13 Jbeta primers, the PCR was carried out. Measured with immunoSEQ multiplex PCR; TCRdb has only the in-frame clones, and not every one. The sample holds 180,000 or so clones, about four fifths seen once. The sample consisted of PBMCs. The receptors stem from a woman under 40 in good health and CMV-seronegative.

The chain uses TRBV4-2 and TRBJ2-7, with D perhaps TRBD1 (6 bases). Germline lookup yields CDR1 LGHNA and CDR2 YNFKEQ. Deletions cut 3 bases from V and 1 base from J, with 16 bases between. CDR3 length: 16 residues. CDR3 sequence (DNA): TGTGCCAGCAGCCAGTCCCCGGGACACACTTCCTACGAGCAGTACTTC. It codes for CASSQSPGHTSYEQYF.

The chain employs TRBV4-2 and TRBJ2-1; 7 positions agree with TRBD1. V was clipped by 0 bases and J by 1 base; unmatched bases: 3. The CDR3 runs to 16 residues. CDR1 and CDR2 (germline): LGHNA, YNFKEQ. CDR3 amino acids: CASSQEGTVSYNEQFF. Here the CDR3 DNA reads TGTGCCAGCAGCCAAGAAGGGACAGTATCCTACAATGAGCAGTTCTTC.

The J gene is TRBJ1-1, the V gene TRBV6-5; the D gene is possibly TRBD1 (5 bases). Trimming removed 0 bases from V and 3 bases from J, with 11 bases in between. The CDR3 covers 15 residues. In germline, CDR1 is MNHEY, CDR2 SVGAGI. CDR3: CASSYSRAADTEAFF. In nucleotides, the CDR3 is TGTGCCAGCAGTTACTCCAGGGCGGCGGACACTGAAGCTTTCTTT.

This rearrangement joins TRBV9 to TRBJ2-4; 13 nucleotides align to TRBD2. The CDR3 has 15 residues. Germline CDR1 is SGDLS and CDR2 is YYNGEE. With V trimmed by 4 bases and J by 10 bases, 8 bases remained unmatched. The CDR3 loop is CASSTTSGGAGIQYF. In DNA form, the CDR3 reads TGTGCCAGCAGCACAACTAGCGGGGGGGCCGGGATTCAGTACTTC.